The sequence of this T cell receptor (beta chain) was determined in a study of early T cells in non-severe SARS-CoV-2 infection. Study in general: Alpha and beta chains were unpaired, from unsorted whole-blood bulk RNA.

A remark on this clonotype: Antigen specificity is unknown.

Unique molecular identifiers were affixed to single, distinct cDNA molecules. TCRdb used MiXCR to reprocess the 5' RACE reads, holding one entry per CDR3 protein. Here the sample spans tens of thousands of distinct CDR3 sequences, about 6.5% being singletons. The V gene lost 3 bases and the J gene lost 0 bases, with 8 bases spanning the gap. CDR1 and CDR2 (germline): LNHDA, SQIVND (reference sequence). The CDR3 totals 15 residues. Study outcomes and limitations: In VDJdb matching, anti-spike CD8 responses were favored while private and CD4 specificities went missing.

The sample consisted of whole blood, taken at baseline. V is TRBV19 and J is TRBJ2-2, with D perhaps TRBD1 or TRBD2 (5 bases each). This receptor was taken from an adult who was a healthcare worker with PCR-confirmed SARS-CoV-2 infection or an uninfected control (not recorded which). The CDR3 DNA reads TGTGCCAGTAGTATCGGGGCGGCGAACACCGGGGAGCTGTTTTTT. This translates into CASSIGAANTGELFF.